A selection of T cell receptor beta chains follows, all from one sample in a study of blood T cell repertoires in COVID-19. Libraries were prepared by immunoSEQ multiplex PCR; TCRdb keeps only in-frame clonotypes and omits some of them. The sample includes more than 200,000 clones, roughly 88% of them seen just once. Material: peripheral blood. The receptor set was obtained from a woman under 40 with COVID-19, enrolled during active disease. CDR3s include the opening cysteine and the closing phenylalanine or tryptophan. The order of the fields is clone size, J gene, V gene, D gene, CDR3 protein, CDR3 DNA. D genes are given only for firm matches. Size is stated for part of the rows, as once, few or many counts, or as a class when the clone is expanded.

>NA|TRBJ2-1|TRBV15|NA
CATSRDPGSYNEQFF
TGTGCCACCAGCAGAGATCCGGGCTCCTACAATGAGCAGTTCTTC
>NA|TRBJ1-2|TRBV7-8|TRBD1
CASSLSGGSGYTF
TGTGCCAGCAGCTTATCAGGGGGCTCTGGCTACACCTTC
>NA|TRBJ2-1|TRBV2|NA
CASSKEGGAYNEQFF
TGTGCCAGCAGTAAAGAGGGGGGGGCCTACAATGAGCAGTTCTTC
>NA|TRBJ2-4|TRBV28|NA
CASSPPQGRVNIQYF
TGTGCCAGCAGTCCTCCACAGGGCAGAGTGAACATTCAGTACTTC
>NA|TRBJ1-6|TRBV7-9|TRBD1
CASSLQGGGFSPLHF
TGTGCCAGCAGCTTACAAGGGGGCGGGTTTTCACCCCTCCACTTT
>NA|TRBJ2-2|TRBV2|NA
CASIVEAGTGELFF
TGTGCCAGCATAGTTGAGGCCGGCACCGGGGAGCTGTTTTTT
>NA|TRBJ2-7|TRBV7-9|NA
CASSLTTGIYEQYF
TGTGCCAGCAGCTTAACCACAGGGATCTACGAGCAGTACTTC
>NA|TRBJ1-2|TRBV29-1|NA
CTISGGGNYGYTF
TGCACCATCTCCGGGGGAGGGAACTATGGCTACACCTTC
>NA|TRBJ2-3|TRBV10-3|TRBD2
CAISDLAGDNTQYF
TGTGCCATCAGTGACTTAGCGGGAGATAATACGCAGTATTTT
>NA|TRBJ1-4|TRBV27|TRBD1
CASSLSGRGYSTNEKLFF
TGTGCCAGCAGTTTATCAGGCAGGGGGTATTCCACTAATGAAAAACTGTTTTTT
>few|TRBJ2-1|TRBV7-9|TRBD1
CASRPEQGVNEQFF
TGTGCCAGCAGACCAGAACAGGGGGTCAATGAGCAGTTCTTC
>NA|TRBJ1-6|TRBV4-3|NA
CASSQRSGNSPLHF
TGCGCCAGCAGCCAAAGGAGCGGGAATTCACCCCTCCACTTT
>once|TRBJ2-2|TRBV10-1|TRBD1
CASSADRMNTGELFF
TGCGCCAGCAGTGCGGACAGGATGAACACCGGGGAGCTGTTTTTT
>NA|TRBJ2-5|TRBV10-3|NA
CAISESGGGIKTEETQYF
TGTGCCATCAGTGAGTCGGGGGGTGGGATAAAAACTGAAGAGACCCAGTACTTC
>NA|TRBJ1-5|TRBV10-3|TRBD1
CAISSQGEGQPQHF
TGTGCCATCAGCTCACAGGGGGAGGGGCAGCCCCAGCATTTT
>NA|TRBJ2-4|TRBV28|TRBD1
CASRLDRDNQNIQYF
TGTGCCAGCAGGCTCGACAGGGATAACCAAAACATTCAGTACTTC
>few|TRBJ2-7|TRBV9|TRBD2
CASSVGLAGPYEQYF
TGTGCCAGCAGCGTAGGACTAGCGGGGCCCTACGAGCAGTACTTC
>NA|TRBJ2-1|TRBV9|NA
CASSLRITRHYNEQFF
TGTGCCAGCAGCCTTAGGATCACCCGACACTACAATGAGCAGTTCTTC
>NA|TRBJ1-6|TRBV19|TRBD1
CASSIKGQYNSPLHF
TGTGCCAGTAGTATTAAGGGACAGTATAATTCACCCCTCCACTTT
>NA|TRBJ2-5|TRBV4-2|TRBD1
CASSLGTGSRGTQYF
TGTGCCAGCAGCCTCGGGACAGGGAGTAGGGGGACCCAGTACTTC
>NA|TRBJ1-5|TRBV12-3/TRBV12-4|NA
CASSLAPGQPQHF
TGTGCCAGCAGTTTAGCCCCCGGTCAGCCCCAGCATTTT
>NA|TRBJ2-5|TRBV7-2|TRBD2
CASSLRLAGLETQYF
TGTGCCAGCAGCTTGCGACTAGCGGGTTTAGAGACCCAGTACTTC
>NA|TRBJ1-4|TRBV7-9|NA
CASSVGWTDTNEKLFF
TGTGCCAGCAGCGTGGGATGGACAGACACTAATGAAAAACTGTTTTTT
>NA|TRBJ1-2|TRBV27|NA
CASSLVSGGDGYTF
TGTGCCAGCAGTTTAGTTTCGGGGGGCGATGGCTACACCTTC
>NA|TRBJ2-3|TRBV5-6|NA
CASSLSAGNTQYF
TGTGCCAGCAGCTTGTCGGCGGGAAATACGCAGTATTTT
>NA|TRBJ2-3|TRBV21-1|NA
CASSKVGGQGGTDTQYF
TGTGCCAGCAGCAAAGTCGGGGGACAGGGCGGGACAGATACGCAGTATTTT
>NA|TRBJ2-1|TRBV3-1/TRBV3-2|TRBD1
CASSQEPGQQHGEQFF
TGTGCCAGCAGCCAAGAACCGGGACAGCAGCACGGAGAGCAGTTCTTC
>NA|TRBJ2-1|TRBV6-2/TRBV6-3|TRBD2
CASSLGLAEVNEQFF
TGTGCCAGCAGCTTGGGACTAGCGGAGGTAAATGAGCAGTTCTTC
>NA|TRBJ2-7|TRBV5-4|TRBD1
CASSLGQGAYEQYF
TGTGCCAGCAGCTTAGGACAGGGAGCCTACGAGCAGTACTTC
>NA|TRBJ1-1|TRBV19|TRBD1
CASRTGQGESGEAFF
TGTGCCAGCAGGACGGGACAGGGGGAATCAGGTGAAGCTTTCTTT
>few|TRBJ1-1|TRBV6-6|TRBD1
CASSPGGYTEAFF
TGTGCCAGCAGCCCAGGGGGCTACACTGAAGCTTTCTTT
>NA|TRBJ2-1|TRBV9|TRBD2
CASSVSSGNNEQFF
TGTGCCAGCAGCGTCTCTAGCGGGAACAATGAGCAGTTCTTC
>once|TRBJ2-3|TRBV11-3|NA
CASSLDGVRSTDTQYF
TGTGCCAGCAGCTTAGATGGTGTCAGAAGCACAGATACGCAGTATTTT
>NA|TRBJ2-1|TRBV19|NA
CASSNSGDPSYNEQFF
TGTGCCAGTAGCAATAGCGGAGACCCCTCCTACAATGAGCAGTTCTTC
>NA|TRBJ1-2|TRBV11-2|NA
CARGGRGGYGYTF
TGTGCCAGGGGTGGGCGGGGAGGCTATGGCTACACCTTC